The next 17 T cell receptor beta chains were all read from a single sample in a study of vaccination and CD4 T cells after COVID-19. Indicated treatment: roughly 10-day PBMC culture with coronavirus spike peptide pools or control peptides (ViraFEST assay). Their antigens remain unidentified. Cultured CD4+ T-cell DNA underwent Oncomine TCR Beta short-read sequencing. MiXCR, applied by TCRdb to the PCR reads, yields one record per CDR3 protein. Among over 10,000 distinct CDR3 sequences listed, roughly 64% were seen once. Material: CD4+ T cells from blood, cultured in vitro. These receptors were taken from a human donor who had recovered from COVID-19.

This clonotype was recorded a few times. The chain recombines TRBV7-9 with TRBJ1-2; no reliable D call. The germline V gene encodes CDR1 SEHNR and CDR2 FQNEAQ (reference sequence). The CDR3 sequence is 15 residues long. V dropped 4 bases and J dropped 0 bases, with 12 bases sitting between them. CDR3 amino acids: CASSSDIGSNYGYTF. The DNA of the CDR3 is TGTGCCAGCAGCTCCGACATAGGATCTAACTATGGCTACACCTTC.

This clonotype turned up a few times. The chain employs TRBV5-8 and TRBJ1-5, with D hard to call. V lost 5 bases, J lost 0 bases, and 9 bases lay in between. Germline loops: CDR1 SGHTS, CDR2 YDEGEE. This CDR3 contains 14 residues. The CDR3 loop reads CASSLTSSNQPQHF. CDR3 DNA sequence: TGTGCCAGCAGTTTGACATCTAGCAATCAGCCCCAGCATTTT. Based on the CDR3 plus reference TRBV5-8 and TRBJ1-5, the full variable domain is EAGVTQSPTHLIKTRGQQATLRCSPISGHTSVYWYQQALGLGLQFLLWYDEGEERNRGNFPPRFSGRQFPNYSSELNVNALELEDSALYLCASSLTSSNQPQHFGDGTRLSIL.

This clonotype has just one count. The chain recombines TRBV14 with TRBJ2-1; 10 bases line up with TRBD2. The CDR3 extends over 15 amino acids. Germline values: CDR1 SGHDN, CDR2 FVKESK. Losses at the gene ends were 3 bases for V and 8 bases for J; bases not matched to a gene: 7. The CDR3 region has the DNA TGTGCCAGCAGCCAGAGAGCGGGAGGGCCCCATGAGCAGTTCTTC. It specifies CASSQRAGGPHEQFF.

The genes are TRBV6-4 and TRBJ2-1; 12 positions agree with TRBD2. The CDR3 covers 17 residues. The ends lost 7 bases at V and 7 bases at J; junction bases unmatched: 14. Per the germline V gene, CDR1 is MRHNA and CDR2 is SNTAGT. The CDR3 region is CASIRALAGGPGNEQFF. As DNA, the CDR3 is TGTGCCAGCATCAGGGCCCTAGCGGGAGGGCCGGGGAATGAGCAGTTCTTC.

CDR3 loop: CSARTAMNTEAFF. CDR3 coding DNA: TGCAGTGCCCGGACAGCGATGAACACTGAAGCTTTCTTT. The chain has TRBV20-1 and TRBJ1-1; tentative D call: TRBD1 (6 bases). The germline V gene encodes CDR1 DFQATT and CDR2 SNEGSKA (reference sequence). Between the trimmed V and J ends, which lost 6 bases and 0 bases, there was a span of 11 bases. The CDR3 extends over 13 amino acids.

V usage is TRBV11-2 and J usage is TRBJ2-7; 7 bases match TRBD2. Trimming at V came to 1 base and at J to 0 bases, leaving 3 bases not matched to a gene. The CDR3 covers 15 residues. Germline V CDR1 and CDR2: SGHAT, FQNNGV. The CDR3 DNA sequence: TGTGCCAGCAGCTTAGTGCGGACTAGCTCCTACGAGCAGTACTTC. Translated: CASSLVRTSSYEQYF.

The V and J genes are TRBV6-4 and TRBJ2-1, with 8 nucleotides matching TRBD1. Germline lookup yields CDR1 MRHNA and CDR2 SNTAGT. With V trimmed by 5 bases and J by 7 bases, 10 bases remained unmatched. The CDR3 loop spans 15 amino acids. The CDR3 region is CASSQEQGALNEQFF. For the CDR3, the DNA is TGTGCCAGCAGTCAGGAGCAGGGGGCTTTAAATGAGCAGTTCTTC.

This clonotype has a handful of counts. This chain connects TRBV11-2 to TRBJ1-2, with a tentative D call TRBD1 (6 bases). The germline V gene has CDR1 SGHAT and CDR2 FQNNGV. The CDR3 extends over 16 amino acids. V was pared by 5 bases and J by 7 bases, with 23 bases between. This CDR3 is CASSTLYRQDVFGYTF. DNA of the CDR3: TGTGCCAGCAGCACCCTTTATCGACAGGATGTTTTTGGCTACACCTTC. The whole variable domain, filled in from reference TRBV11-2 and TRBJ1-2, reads EAGVAQSPRYKIIEKRQSVAFWCNPISGHATLYWYQQILGQGPKLLIQFQNNGVVDDSQLPKDRFSAERLKGVDSTLKIQPAKLEDSAVYLCASSTLYRQDVFGYTFGSGTRLTVV.

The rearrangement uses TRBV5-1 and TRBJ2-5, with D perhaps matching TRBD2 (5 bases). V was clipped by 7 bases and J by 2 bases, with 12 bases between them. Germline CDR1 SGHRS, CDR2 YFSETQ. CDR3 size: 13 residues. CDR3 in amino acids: CASATGIQETQYF. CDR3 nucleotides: TGCGCCAGCGCGACCGGGATTCAAGAGACCCAGTACTTC.

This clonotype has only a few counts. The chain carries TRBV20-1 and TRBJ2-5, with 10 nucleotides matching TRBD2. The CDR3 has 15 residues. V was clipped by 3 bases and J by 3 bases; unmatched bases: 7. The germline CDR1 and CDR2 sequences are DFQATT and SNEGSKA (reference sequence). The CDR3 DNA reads TGCAGTGCTAGGCTCGTCGGGACTAGCGAAGAGACCCAGTACTTC. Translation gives CSARLVGTSEETQYF.

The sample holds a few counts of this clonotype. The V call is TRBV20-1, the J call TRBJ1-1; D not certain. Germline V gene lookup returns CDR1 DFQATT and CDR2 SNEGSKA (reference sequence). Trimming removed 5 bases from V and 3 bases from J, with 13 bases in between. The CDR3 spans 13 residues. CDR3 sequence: CSASGRRHTEAFF. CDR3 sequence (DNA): TGCAGTGCTTCGGGCAGGAGGCACACTGAAGCTTTCTTT.

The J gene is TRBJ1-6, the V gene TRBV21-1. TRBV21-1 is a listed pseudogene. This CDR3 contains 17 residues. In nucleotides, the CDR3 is TGTGCCAGCAGCAAAGAGAGGAGGGCACCGGAAGAATCACCCCTCCACTTT. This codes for CASSKERRAPEESPLHF.

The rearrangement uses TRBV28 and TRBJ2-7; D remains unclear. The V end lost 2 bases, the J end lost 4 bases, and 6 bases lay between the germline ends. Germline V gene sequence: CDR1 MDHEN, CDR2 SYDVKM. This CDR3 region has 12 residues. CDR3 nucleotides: TGTGCCAGCAGTTTACCGGGTTACGAGCAGTACTTC. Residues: CASSLPGYEQYF.

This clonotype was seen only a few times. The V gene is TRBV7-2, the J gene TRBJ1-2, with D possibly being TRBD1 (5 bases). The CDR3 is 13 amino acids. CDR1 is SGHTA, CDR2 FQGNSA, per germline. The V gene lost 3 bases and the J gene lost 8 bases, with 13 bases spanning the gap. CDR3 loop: CASSFLAQGGYTF. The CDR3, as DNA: TGTGCCAGCAGCTTTTTGGCTCAGGGAGGCTACACCTTC.

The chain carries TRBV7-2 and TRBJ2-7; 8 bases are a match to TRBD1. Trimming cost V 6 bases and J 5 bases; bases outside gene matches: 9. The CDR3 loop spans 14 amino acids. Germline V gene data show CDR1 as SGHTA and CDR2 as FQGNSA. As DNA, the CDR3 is TGTGCCAGCAGTTCTGGACAGGGTAGAGACGAGCAGTACTTC. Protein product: CASSSGQGRDEQYF.

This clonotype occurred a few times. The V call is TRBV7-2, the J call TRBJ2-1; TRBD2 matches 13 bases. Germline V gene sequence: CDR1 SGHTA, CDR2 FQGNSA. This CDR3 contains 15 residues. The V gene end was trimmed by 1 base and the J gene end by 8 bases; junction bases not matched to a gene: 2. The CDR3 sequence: CASSLGLAGGDEQFF. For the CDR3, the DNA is TGTGCCAGCAGCTTAGGACTAGCGGGAGGCGATGAGCAGTTCTTC.

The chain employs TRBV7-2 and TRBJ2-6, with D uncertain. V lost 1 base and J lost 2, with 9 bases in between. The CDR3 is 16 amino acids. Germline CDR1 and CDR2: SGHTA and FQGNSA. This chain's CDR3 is CASSLGPRAGANVLTF. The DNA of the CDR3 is TGTGCCAGCAGCTTAGGGCCGCGAGCTGGGGCCAACGTCCTGACTTTC.